These 8 T cell receptor beta chains were all obtained from the same sample, sequenced in a study of Graves' ophthalmopathy and Graves' hyperthyroidism (dated by TCRdb to about 2018). TCRdb lists the instrument as Illumina HiSeq 2000. For repertoire sequencing, TCR beta CDR3 regions were amplified from RNA transcripts. The first round was an RT-PCR using HTBI primers with the Qiagen OneStep RT-PCR kit, and this first round was followed by a second-round multiplex PCR, then size selection and purification. TCRdb reprocessing: public reads trimmed at Q25 with fastp, clones called with MiXCR, in-frame beta chains kept. CDR3 protein duplicates are merged, each entry listing the most common genes and DNA. Recorded for this sample are approximately 700,000 distinct CDR3 sequences; approximately 40% of them occurred a single time. The top ten clonotypes cover 44% of the sample. The specimen sequenced was peripheral blood. The receptor set was obtained from an adult man with Graves' ophthalmopathy.

This clonotype was detected a few times. This chain joins TRBV19 and TRBJ2-7; 11 bases are shared with TRBD2. Germline CDR1 LNHDA, CDR2 SQIVND (reference sequence). The CDR3 length is 15 residues. V dropped 4 bases and J dropped 4; count of bases not matched to a gene: 6. CDR3 amino acids: CASSTQLAGVYEQYF. CDR3 nucleotides: TGTGCCAGTAGTACACAACTAGCGGGGGTTTACGAGCAGTACTTC.

This clonotype has at least ten counts. The genes are TRBV2 and TRBJ1-2, with D possibly matching TRBD1 (5 bases). Per germline, CDR1 SNHLY and CDR2 FYNNEI. The CDR3 is made up of 14 amino acids. V was clipped by 6 bases and J by 3 bases, with 14 bases between them. The CDR3 DNA follows: TGTGCCAGCAGCCTCTTAGGGGCAGACTATGGCTACACCTTC. The encoded protein is CASSLLGADYGYTF.

This clonotype came up many times. This chain joins TRBV2 and TRBJ2-5, with D unclear. CDR3 size: 13 residues. The germline gives CDR1 SNHLY, CDR2 FYNNEI. V dropped 1 base and J dropped 3 bases, with 6 bases sitting between them. This CDR3 is CASSEGWEETQYF. CDR3 coding DNA: TGTGCCAGCAGTGAAGGATGGGAAGAGACCCAGTACTTC.

About this clonotype: An end of the junction differs from the germline gene, which may be a read error. V gene TRBV10-3 combines with J gene TRBJ1-1; a weak D match, TRBD1 (5 bases). The length of the CDR3 is 15 residues. Germline CDR1 reads ENHRY; CDR2 reads SYGVKD. For the CDR3, the DNA is TGTGCCAGCAGTTACAGGCGCAGCCGAAACGCTGAAGCTTTCTTT. This encodes CASSYRRSRNAEAFF.

CDR3 DNA: TGCAGTGCCCCTGAGGGTGGGAGTTCCTACGAGCAGTACTTC. Translated, it gives CSAPEGGSSYEQYF. This rearrangement joins TRBV20-1 to TRBJ2-7; perhaps TRBD2 as D (5 bases). V lost 6 bases and J lost 1, with 16 bases in between. Germline CDR1 DFQATT, CDR2 SNEGSKA (reference sequence). The CDR3 extends over 14 amino acids.

The J gene is TRBJ2-7, the V gene TRBV5-1; the D gene is possibly TRBD2 (5 bases). The germline V and J ends were trimmed by 5 bases and 0 bases, with 9 bases remaining between them. The CDR3 has 13 amino acids. Germline loops: CDR1 SGHRS, CDR2 YFSETQ. The CDR3 bases are TGCGCCAGCAGACGGGAACACTCCTACGAGCAGTACTTC. Amino acids: CASRREHSYEQYF. Looking up the rest from reference TRBV5-1 and TRBJ2-7 gives the full variable domain: KAGVTQTPRYLIKTRGQQVTLSCSPISGHRSVSWYQQTPGQGLQFLFEYFSETQRNKGNFPGRFSGRQFSNSRSEMNVSTLELGDSALYLCASRREHSYEQYFGPGTRLTVT.

This clonotype was detected only a few times. This rearrangement joins TRBV11-3 to TRBJ1-5; 7 positions match TRBD1. Looked up from germline, CDR1 is SGHNT and CDR2 is YENEEA. V was clipped by 0 bases and J by 5 bases; unmatched bases: 4. The CDR3 runs to 15 residues. This CDR3 is CASSLERQGYQPQHF. Written as DNA, the CDR3 is TGTGCCAGCAGCTTAGAACGACAGGGTTATCAGCCCCAGCATTTT.

This clonotype was seen many times. The rearrangement links TRBV7-2 to TRBJ1-1; D is undetermined. Deletions cut 5 bases from V and 3 bases from J, with 10 bases between. Germline V gene lookup returns CDR1 SGHTA and CDR2 FQGNSA. The length of the CDR3 is 13 residues. CDR3 sequence reads: CASSPPIDTEAFF. The CDR3 DNA is TGTGCCAGCAGCCCCCCAATTGACACTGAAGCTTTCTTT.